This T cell receptor beta chain is from a study of T cell repertoires in cytomegalovirus infection. Whole-study context: Indicated by public TCR beta signatures were CMV infection and matching HLA type.

TCRdb reprocessed the reads via MiXCR and lists one record per CDR3 protein. The sample includes 30,000 to 40,000 distinct CDR3 sequences, roughly 49% seen only once; the top ten take around 90%. This clonotype was seen only a few times. What it binds is not known. Study results and limitations: Based on cumulative public TCR beta family frequency, carriers of CMV plus the relevant HLA were identified. What dominated the ex vivo response were HLA-C-restricted CMV-specific TCR beta clonotypes.

Germline V CDR1 and CDR2: SGHAT, FQNNGV. The CDR3 runs to 13 residues. The V gene lost 1 base and the J gene lost 1 base, with 4 bases spanning the gap. The input for sequencing was CD8+ T cells from cultured PBMCs, taken from culture after CMV antigen stimulation. The receptor was isolated from a human donor in good health (CMV status not recorded). Some clones in this sample may be carry-over from other donors' samples. The chain uses TRBV11-2 and TRBJ2-5; D call uncertain. The CDR3 is CASSLAPQETQYF. CDR3 in DNA: TGTGCCAGCAGCTTAGCCCCCCAAGAGACCCAGTACTTC.